The 23 T cell receptor beta chains given below trace back to one sample, sequenced in a study of blood T cells in healthy people across ages. Then a second PCR, running roughly 7 to 11 cycles, was carried out with a sample-barcoded 5' primer and a J-beta primer mix. Each CDR3 protein is one row after TCRdb ran MiXCR on the 5' RACE reads. The sample lists approximately 800,000 distinct CDR3 sequences, roughly 25% seen once, with 3.7% in the top ten. These data were also reused for a study on T cells of mothers and their children.

The sequenced material came from blood. These receptors came from a boy aged 5-17 years in good health.

The chain is built from TRBV15 and TRBJ2-5; 7 bases line up with TRBD2. CDR3 length: 18 amino acids. In germline, CDR1 is LNHNV, CDR2 YYDKDF (reference sequence). Trimming removed 1 base from V and 3 bases from J; junction bases left unmatched: 14. The CDR3 spells CATSRGGVNVREKETQYF. DNA of the CDR3: TGTGCCACCAGCAGAGGAGGGGTGAATGTGCGGGAGAAAGAGACCCAGTACTTC.

The chain recombines TRBV13 with TRBJ1-2; 8 bases line up with TRBD1. Per germline, CDR1 PRHDT and CDR2 FYEKMQ (reference sequence). The trim removed 3 bases at V and 5 bases at J, leaving 11 bases unmatched. The CDR3 has 16 amino acids. CDR3 coding DNA: TGTGCCAGCAGCTTCCTTACAACAGGGGGACGGTATGGCTACACCTTC. It encodes CASSFLTTGGRYGYTF.

This clonotype was recorded a few times. The chain links TRBV20-1 to TRBJ2-4; D may be TRBD2 (7 bases). V was cut by 0 bases and J by 1 base, with 19 bases left in between. The length of the CDR3 is 18 residues. Germline V lookup: CDR1 DFQATT, CDR2 SNEGSKA (reference sequence). Here the CDR3 reads CSARDLGGGTWAKNIQYF. In DNA, the CDR3 is TGCAGTGCTAGAGATCTGGGGGGGGGCACATGGGCCAAAAACATTCAGTACTTC.

This clonotype was counted once. The V gene is TRBV2, the J gene TRBJ2-1; D is possibly TRBD1 (7 bases). The germline V gene has CDR1 SNHLY and CDR2 FYNNEI. Trimming shortened V by 8 bases and J by 10 bases, and 15 bases separated the two germline ends. This CDR3 is 12 amino acids long. The CDR3 loop is CASGGGDREQFF. The CDR3 bases are TGTGCCAGCGGCGGAGGGGACAGAGAGCAGTTCTTC.

This clonotype appeared a few times. The gene calls are TRBV29-1 and TRBJ1-1; maybe TRBD1 (5 bases). This CDR3 is built from 10 residues. Deletions cut 4 bases from V and 6 bases from J, with 6 bases between. Germline V gene sequence: CDR1 SQVTM, CDR2 ANQGSEA. The CDR3 DNA sequence: TGCAGCGTTGGGGGGGCTGAAGCTTTCTTT. Residues: CSVGGAEAFF.

This clonotype was seen more than once but under ten times. V and J are TRBV20-1 and TRBJ2-3; 10 bases fit TRBD2. The germline CDR1 and CDR2 sequences are DFQATT and SNEGSKA (reference sequence). V dropped 3 bases and J dropped 2; count of bases not matched to a gene: 5. The length of the CDR3 is 15 residues. CDR3 in amino acids: CSASPLAGDTDTQYF. The DNA of the CDR3 is TGCAGTGCTAGCCCCCTAGCGGGGGACACAGATACGCAGTATTTT.

The genes are TRBV21-1 and TRBJ1-1; the tabulated D call, TRBD1, remains unverified against the DNA. TRBV21-1 is a pseudogene locus. This CDR3 is built from 15 residues. In DNA form, the CDR3 reads TGTGCCAGCAGCAAATTGGTAGGGGCGTGCACTGGAGCTTTCTTT. This translates into CASSKLVGACTGAFF.

This clonotype was found once. The rearrangement uses TRBV6-2 or TRBV6-3 and TRBJ2-5; D remains unclear. The CDR3 consists of 12 residues. Germline V gene sequence: CDR1 MNHEY, CDR2 SVGEGT. Trimming removed 7 bases from V and 5 bases from J, with 11 bases in between. CDR3 bases: TGTGCCAGCAACACCCTGGGGGAGACCCAGTACTTC. This gives the protein CASNTLGETQYF.

This clonotype was found a few times. This chain links TRBV28 with TRBJ2-4, with D possibly matching TRBD2 (6 bases). The CDR3 consists of 13 residues. V lost 5 bases and J 15 bases, leaving 20 bases between the germline ends. CDR1 and CDR2 (germline): MDHEN, SYDVKM. The CDR3 region has the DNA TGTGCCAGCAGTCTGCTTTTTCGGGAGTCAGGGTACTTC. This gives the protein CASSLLFRESGYF.

The chain uses TRBV30 and TRBJ2-7; D possibly matches TRBD1 or TRBD2 (5 bases each). Per the germline V gene, CDR1 is GTSNPN and CDR2 is SVGIG (reference sequence). CDR3 size: 15 residues. The V gene lost 0 bases and the J gene lost 3 bases, with 15 bases spanning the gap. The CDR3 nucleotides read TGTGCCTGGAGTGTAAGGGGTCGGGGTATCTACGAGCAGTACTTC. Encoded protein: CAWSVRGRGIYEQYF.

This clonotype was seen only once. The chain employs TRBV27 and TRBJ2-5, with D possibly matching TRBD2 (6 bases). CDR1 and CDR2 (germline): MNHEY, SMNVEV (reference sequence). The germline V and J ends were trimmed by 7 bases and 5 bases, with 17 bases remaining between them. This CDR3 is 14 amino acids long. The CDR3 DNA is TGTGCCAGCAACGGGGGAGGCGCGGGGGAGACCCAGTACTTC. The encoded protein is CASNGGGAGETQYF.

In its sample, this clonotype was seen a few times. The rearrangement joins TRBV4-1 to TRBJ2-7, with D perhaps given as TRBD1 or TRBD2 (6 bases each). Germline V gene data show CDR1 as MGHRA and CDR2 as YSYEKL. The CDR3 is 17 residues long. V was trimmed by 0 bases and J by 1 base, leaving 16 bases between them. The CDR3 DNA sequence: TGCGCCAGCAGCCAAGATTTGGGGGCGGGGTATTCCTACGAGCAGTACTTC. It translates to CASSQDLGAGYSYEQYF.

This chain joins TRBV20-1 and TRBJ2-3; possibly TRBD2 for D (6 bases). Germline CDR1 DFQATT, CDR2 SNEGSKA (reference sequence). The CDR3 has 15 amino acids. The V end lost 6 bases, the J end lost 2 bases, and 18 bases lay between the germline ends. This chain's CDR3 is CSAKLALETTDTQYF. In nucleotides, the CDR3 is TGCAGTGCGAAACTAGCACTTGAGACCACAGATACGCAGTATTTT.

The chain links TRBV19 to TRBJ2-2; D ambiguous. Germline loops: CDR1 LNHDA, CDR2 SQIVND (reference sequence). V was clipped by 7 bases and J by 0 bases, with 9 bases between them. The CDR3 length is 14 residues. The CDR3: CASITHPNTGELFF. The DNA for the CDR3 is TGTGCCAGTATTACACACCCGAACACCGGGGAGCTGTTTTTT.

V usage is TRBV7-9 and J usage is TRBJ1-1, with D possibly TRBD1 on 6 matching bases. Trimming left V 4 bases short and J 5 bases short, with 17 bases between. Per germline, CDR1 SEHNR and CDR2 FQNEAQ (reference sequence). This CDR3 has 15 residues. CDR3 DNA sequence: TGTGCCAGCAGCTCAGGAGCAGGGGAAGGGACTGAAGCTTTCTTT. This codes for CASSSGAGEGTEAFF.

The chain is built from TRBV4-3 and TRBJ2-5; D uncertain. Judging by the DNA end, TRBJ2-7 fits better; the J call may be wrong. The CDR3 length is 13 residues. CDR1 is LGHNA and CDR2 is YSLEER in the germline V gene. The CDR3 loop is CASSQFRSYEQYF. As DNA, the CDR3 is TGCGCCAGCAGCCAATTTCGCAGCTACGAGCAGTACTTC.

This chain links TRBV4-3 with TRBJ2-7; no clear D. There are 16 residues in the CDR3. V lost 0 bases and J lost 0, with 12 bases in between. The germline V gene has CDR1 LGHNA and CDR2 YSLEER. In DNA, the CDR3 is TGCGCCAGCAGCCAAGATGGGCAGGAGCCCTCCTACGAGCAGTACTTC. Amino acid sequence: CASSQDGQEPSYEQYF.

The chain has TRBV2 and TRBJ1-2; perhaps TRBD1 as D (6 bases). V was shortened by 7 bases and J by 5 bases, with 17 bases between the two germline ends. Per the germline V gene, CDR1 is SNHLY and CDR2 is FYNNEI. CDR3 length equals 14 residues. CDR3 amino acids: CASTQGIHSYGYTF. CDR3 bases: TGTGCCAGCACCCAGGGGATTCATTCTTATGGCTACACCTTC.

CDR3 sequence (DNA): TGTGCCAGCAGCCTGAGCAGGGGTCTTAACTATGGCTACACCTTC. It is translated as CASSLSRGLNYGYTF. This chain uses TRBV5-6 with TRBJ1-2, with TRBD1 as a possible D gene (6 bases). Trimming removed 4 bases from V and 1 base from J, with 14 bases in between. Germline CDR1 SGHDT, CDR2 YYEEEE. The CDR3 totals 15 residues. Full variable domain (missing parts from reference TRBV5-6 and TRBJ1-2): DAGVTQSPTHLIKTRGQQVTLRCSPKSGHDTVSWYQQALGQGPQFIFQYYEEEERQRGNFPDRFSGHQFPNYSSELNVNALLLGDSALYLCASSLSRGLNYGYTFGSGTRLTVV.

The rearrangement joins TRBV30 to TRBJ1-2; D uncertain. The CDR3 covers 15 residues. Germline values: CDR1 GTSNPN, CDR2 SVGIG (reference sequence). V was shortened by 0 bases and J by 0 bases, with 11 bases between the two germline ends. CDR3 sequence: CAWSVRSYSNYGYTF. In nucleotides, the CDR3 is TGTGCCTGGAGTGTCAGGAGCTACTCTAACTATGGCTACACCTTC.

V usage is TRBV9 and J usage is TRBJ2-5; 9 bases line up with TRBD2. The germline V gene encodes CDR1 SGDLS and CDR2 YYNGEE. CDR3 length: 15 residues. V gave up 3 bases and J gave up 0 bases; unmatched junction bases: 3. CDR3 protein: CASSASGAHQETQYF. CDR3 sequence (DNA): TGTGCCAGCAGCGCTAGCGGGGCACACCAAGAGACCCAGTACTTC.

This clonotype was counted a few times. J is TRBJ2-1 and V is TRBV20-1; D may be TRBD1 or TRBD2 (5 bases each). This CDR3 has 14 amino acids. V gave up 3 bases and J gave up 4 bases, with 13 bases separating them. The V gene's germline CDR1 is DFQATT and CDR2 SNEGSKA (reference sequence). CDR3 protein: CSASLRDRYNEQFF. The CDR3 DNA follows: TGCAGTGCTAGTTTACGGGACCGGTACAATGAGCAGTTCTTC.

At least ten counts were recorded for this clonotype. The chain combines TRBV29-1 with TRBJ2-5, with D unresolved. Trimming cost V 2 bases and J 5 bases, with 12 bases left between them. CDR1 and CDR2 from the germline V gene are SQVTM and ANQGSEA. The CDR3 covers 13 residues. CDR3 coding DNA: TGCAGCGTTGAAAGCCCGCTCGAGGAGACCCAGTACTTC. Translating gives CSVESPLEETQYF.